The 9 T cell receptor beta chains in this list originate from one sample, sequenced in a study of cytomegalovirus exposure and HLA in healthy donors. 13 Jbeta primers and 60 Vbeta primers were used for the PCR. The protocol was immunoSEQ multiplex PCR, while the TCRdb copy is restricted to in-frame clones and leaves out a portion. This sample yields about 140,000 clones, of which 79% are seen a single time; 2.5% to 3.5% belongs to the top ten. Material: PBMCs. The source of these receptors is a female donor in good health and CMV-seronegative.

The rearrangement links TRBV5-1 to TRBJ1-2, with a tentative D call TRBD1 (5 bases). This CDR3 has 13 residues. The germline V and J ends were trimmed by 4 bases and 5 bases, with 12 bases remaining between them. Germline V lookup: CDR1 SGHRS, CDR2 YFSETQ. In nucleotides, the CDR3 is TGCGCCAGCAGCCCCACGGGGGATTATGGCTACACCTTC. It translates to CASSPTGDYGYTF.

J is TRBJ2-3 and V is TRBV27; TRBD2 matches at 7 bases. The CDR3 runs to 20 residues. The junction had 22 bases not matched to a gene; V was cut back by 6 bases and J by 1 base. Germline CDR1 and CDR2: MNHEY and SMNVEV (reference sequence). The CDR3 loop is CASSYLWDTAGVGGTDTQYF. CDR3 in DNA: TGTGCCAGCAGCTACCTCTGGGATACCGCGGGAGTGGGTGGCACAGATACGCAGTATTTT.

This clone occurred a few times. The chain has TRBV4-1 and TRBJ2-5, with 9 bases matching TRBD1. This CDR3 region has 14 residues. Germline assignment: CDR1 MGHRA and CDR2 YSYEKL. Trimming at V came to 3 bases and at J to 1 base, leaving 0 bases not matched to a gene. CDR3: CASSQDRGQETQYF. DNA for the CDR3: TGCGCCAGCAGCCAGGACAGGGGCCAAGAGACCCAGTACTTC.

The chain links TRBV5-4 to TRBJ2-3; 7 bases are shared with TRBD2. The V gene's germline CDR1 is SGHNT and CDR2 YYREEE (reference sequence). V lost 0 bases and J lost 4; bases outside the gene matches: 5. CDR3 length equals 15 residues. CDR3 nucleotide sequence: TGTGCCAGCAGCTTGGGTCTAGCGGAAGCAGATACGCAGTATTTT. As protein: CASSLGLAEADTQYF.

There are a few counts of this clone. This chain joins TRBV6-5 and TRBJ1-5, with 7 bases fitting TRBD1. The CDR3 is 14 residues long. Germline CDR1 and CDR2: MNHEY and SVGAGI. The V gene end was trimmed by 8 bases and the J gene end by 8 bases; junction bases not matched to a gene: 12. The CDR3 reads CASGGTAGLEPQHF. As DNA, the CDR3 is TGTGCCAGCGGCGGGACAGCGGGCTTAGAGCCCCAGCATTTT.

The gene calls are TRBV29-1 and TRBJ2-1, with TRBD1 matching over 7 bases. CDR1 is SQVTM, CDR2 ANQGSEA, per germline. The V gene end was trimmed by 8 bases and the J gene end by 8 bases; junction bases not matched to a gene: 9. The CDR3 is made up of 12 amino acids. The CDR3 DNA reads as TGCAGCACACGACAGGGAAAGGATGAGCAGTTCTTC. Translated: CSTRQGKDEQFF.

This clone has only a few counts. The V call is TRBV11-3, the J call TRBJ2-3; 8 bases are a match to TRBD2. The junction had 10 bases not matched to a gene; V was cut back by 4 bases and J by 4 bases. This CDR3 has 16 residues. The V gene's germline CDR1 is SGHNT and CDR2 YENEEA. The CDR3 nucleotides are TGTGCCAGCAGCTGGATTGGCGGGAGGTGGTCAGATACGCAGTATTTT. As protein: CASSWIGGRWSDTQYF.

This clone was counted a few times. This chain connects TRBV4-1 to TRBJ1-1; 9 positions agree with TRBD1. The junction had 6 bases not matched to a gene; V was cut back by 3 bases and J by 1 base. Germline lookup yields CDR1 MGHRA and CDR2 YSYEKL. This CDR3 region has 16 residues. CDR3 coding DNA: TGCGCCAGCAGCCAGGAATCACAGGGGGCGAACACTGAAGCTTTCTTT. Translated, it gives CASSQESQGANTEAFF.

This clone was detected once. This CDR3 is CASSYDSTSGTYEQYF. The CDR3 region has the DNA TGTGCCAGCAGTTATGACTCGACTAGCGGAACCTACGAGCAGTACTTC. The chain joins TRBV2 to TRBJ2-7; 9 positions match TRBD2. The CDR3 has 16 amino acids. Unmatched junction bases numbered 10, after V lost 5 bases and J lost 2 bases. Germline V gene lookup returns CDR1 SNHLY and CDR2 FYNNEI.